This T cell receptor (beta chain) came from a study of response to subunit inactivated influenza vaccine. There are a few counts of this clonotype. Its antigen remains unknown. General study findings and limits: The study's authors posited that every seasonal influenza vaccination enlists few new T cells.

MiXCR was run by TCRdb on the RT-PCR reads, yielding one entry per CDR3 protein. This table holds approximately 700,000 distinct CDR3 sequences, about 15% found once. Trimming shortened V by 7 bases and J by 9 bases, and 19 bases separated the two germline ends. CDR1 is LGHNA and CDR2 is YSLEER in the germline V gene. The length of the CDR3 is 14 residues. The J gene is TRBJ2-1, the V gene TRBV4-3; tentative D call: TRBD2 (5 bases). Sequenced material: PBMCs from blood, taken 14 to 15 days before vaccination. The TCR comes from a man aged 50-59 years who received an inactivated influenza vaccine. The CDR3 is CASTSGPSRGEQFF. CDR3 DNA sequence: TGCGCCAGCACCAGCGGACCTTCCCGGGGTGAGCAGTTCTTC.